These T cell receptor beta chains were read from a single sample in a study of CD8 T cells in Susac syndrome. TCRdb reanalysed the immunoSEQ multiplex PCR reads using MiXCR and keeps one entry per CDR3 protein. The table has some 160,000 distinct CDR3 sequences, 94% seen once. Material for sequencing was CD4+ T cells from PBMCs. The receptors were gathered from a human donor with Susac syndrome. Both conserved end residues are part of each CDR3. The D gene is left open where the match is weak.

d_gene: NA; j_gene: TRBJ2-3; v_gene: TRBV7-3; CDR3aa: CASSLQVGYTDTQYF
d_gene: NA; j_gene: TRBJ1-1; v_gene: TRBV30; CDR3aa: CAWSLKTNTEAFF
d_gene: TRBD2; j_gene: TRBJ2-7; v_gene: TRBV20-1; CDR3aa: CSARSPSGGLYEQYF
d_gene: TRBD1; j_gene: TRBJ2-5; v_gene: TRBV6-1; CDR3aa: CAGRTGSTETQYF
d_gene: NA; j_gene: TRBJ1-1; v_gene: TRBV2; CDR3aa: CASRVGTPLAAEAFF
d_gene: NA; j_gene: TRBJ2-5; v_gene: TRBV14; CDR3aa: CASSHTNQETQYF
d_gene: NA; j_gene: TRBJ2-4; v_gene: TRBV30; CDR3aa: CAWSVSGGRSSF
d_gene: NA; j_gene: TRBJ1-1; v_gene: TRBV9; CDR3aa: CASSVGRTNTEAFF
d_gene: NA; j_gene: TRBJ1-1; v_gene: TRBV7-2; CDR3aa: CASSLYKDTEAFF
d_gene: NA; j_gene: TRBJ1-6; v_gene: TRBV5-1; CDR3aa: CASKEGANSPLHF
d_gene: NA; j_gene: TRBJ1-5; v_gene: TRBV6-2/TRBV6-3; CDR3aa: CASTPKRSRKAGNQPQHF
d_gene: TRBD1; j_gene: TRBJ2-2; v_gene: TRBV7-2; CDR3aa: CASSLGDRGLRAGELFF
d_gene: NA; j_gene: TRBJ1-2; v_gene: TRBV27; CDR3aa: CASSLKGGANYGYTF
d_gene: TRBD1; j_gene: TRBJ1-2; v_gene: TRBV6-4; CDR3aa: CASSDGDRGFDGYTF
d_gene: TRBD2; j_gene: TRBJ2-4; v_gene: TRBV19; CDR3aa: CASSGSGGGGIQYF
d_gene: TRBD1; j_gene: TRBJ2-7; v_gene: TRBV24-1; CDR3aa: CATSDNNADRNNKNEQYF
d_gene: NA; j_gene: TRBJ2-5; v_gene: TRBV7-2; CDR3aa: CASSLVWETQYF
d_gene: NA; j_gene: TRBJ2-7; v_gene: TRBV7-2; CDR3aa: CASRMGLYEQYF
d_gene: NA; j_gene: TRBJ1-3; v_gene: TRBV20-1; CDR3aa: CSASFIPYGRYF
d_gene: NA; j_gene: TRBJ1-6; v_gene: TRBV27; CDR3aa: CASSLVFGGNSPLHF
d_gene: TRBD1; j_gene: TRBJ1-2; v_gene: TRBV7-2; CDR3aa: CASSPRLGQKNYGYTF
d_gene: NA; j_gene: TRBJ2-3; v_gene: TRBV12-3/TRBV12-4; CDR3aa: CASSLARRLSTDTQYF
d_gene: TRBD1; j_gene: TRBJ1-2; v_gene: TRBV7-9; CDR3aa: CASSLQGFYGYTF
d_gene: NA; j_gene: TRBJ1-6; v_gene: TRBV15; CDR3aa: CATSRDLRALGSPLHF
d_gene: TRBD1; j_gene: TRBJ1-1; v_gene: TRBV20-1; CDR3aa: CSARDQSTGLNTEAFF
d_gene: NA; j_gene: TRBJ2-5; v_gene: TRBV20-1; CDR3aa: CSAPRGASGETQYF
d_gene: TRBD1; j_gene: TRBJ2-3; v_gene: TRBV5-1; CDR3aa: CASSPLTGTTDTQYF
d_gene: NA; j_gene: TRBJ2-7; v_gene: TRBV5-4; CDR3aa: CASSLPSYEQYF
d_gene: TRBD1; j_gene: TRBJ1-5; v_gene: TRBV14; CDR3aa: CASKQGVGNQPQHF
d_gene: NA; j_gene: TRBJ2-5; v_gene: TRBV12-3/TRBV12-4; CDR3aa: CASSLRGRGVGETQYF
d_gene: NA; j_gene: TRBJ2-7; v_gene: TRBV6-2/TRBV6-3; CDR3aa: CASSYNRGYEQYF
d_gene: TRBD1; j_gene: TRBJ2-1; v_gene: TRBV6-1; CDR3aa: CASRSKPGQGALGEQFF
d_gene: NA; j_gene: TRBJ1-2; v_gene: TRBV6-5; CDR3aa: CASSYSGGGYTF
d_gene: TRBD1; j_gene: TRBJ1-3; v_gene: TRBV7-9; CDR3aa: CASSSTPLTGRNTIYF
d_gene: TRBD1; j_gene: TRBJ2-5; v_gene: TRBV15; CDR3aa: CATSRDSGTGVGSQYF
d_gene: TRBD1; j_gene: TRBJ2-1; v_gene: TRBV7-2; CDR3aa: CASSQEGARREQFF
d_gene: NA; j_gene: TRBJ1-1; v_gene: TRBV4-1; CDR3aa: CASSRVTVNTEAFF
d_gene: TRBD2; j_gene: TRBJ2-5; v_gene: TRBV6-4; CDR3aa: CASSDRTLAGVDMETQYF